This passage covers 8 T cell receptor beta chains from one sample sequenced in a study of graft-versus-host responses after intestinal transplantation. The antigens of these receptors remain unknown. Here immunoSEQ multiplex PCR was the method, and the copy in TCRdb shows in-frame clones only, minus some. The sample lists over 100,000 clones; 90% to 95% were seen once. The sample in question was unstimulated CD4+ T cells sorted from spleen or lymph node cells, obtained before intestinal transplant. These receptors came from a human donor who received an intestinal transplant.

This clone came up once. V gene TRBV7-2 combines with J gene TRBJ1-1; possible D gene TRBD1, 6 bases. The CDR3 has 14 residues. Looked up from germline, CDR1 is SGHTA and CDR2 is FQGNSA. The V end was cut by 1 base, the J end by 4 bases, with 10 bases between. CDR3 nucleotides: TGTGCCAGCAGCTTAGAAGTGGACAGCACTGAAGCTTTCTTT. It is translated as CASSLEVDSTEAFF.

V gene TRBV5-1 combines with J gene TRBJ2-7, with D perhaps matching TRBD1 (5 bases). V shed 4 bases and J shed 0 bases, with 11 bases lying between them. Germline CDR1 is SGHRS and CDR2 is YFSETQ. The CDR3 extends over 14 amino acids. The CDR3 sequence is CASSPRASSYEQYF. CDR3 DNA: TGCGCCAGCAGCCCCAGGGCAAGCTCCTACGAGCAGTACTTC.

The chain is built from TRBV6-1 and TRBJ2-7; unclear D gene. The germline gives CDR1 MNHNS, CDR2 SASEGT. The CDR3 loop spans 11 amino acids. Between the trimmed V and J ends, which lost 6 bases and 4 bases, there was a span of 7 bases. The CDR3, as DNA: TGTGCCAGCAGACTCGCTTACGAGCAGTACTTC. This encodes CASRLAYEQYF.

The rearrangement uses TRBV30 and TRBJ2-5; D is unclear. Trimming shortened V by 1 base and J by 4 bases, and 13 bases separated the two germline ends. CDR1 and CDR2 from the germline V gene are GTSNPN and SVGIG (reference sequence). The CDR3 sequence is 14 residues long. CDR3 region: CAWSATEVAETQYF. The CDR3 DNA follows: TGTGCCTGGAGTGCTACTGAGGTCGCAGAGACCCAGTACTTC.

CDR3 nucleotide sequence: TGCGCCAGCAGCTTGGTTAGCGGGAGGGCCCCCGGGGAGCTGTTTTTT. As protein: CASSLVSGRAPGELFF. The chain is built from TRBV5-1 and TRBJ2-2, with 11 bases matching TRBD2. CDR3 length equals 16 residues. V was pared by 0 bases and J by 6 bases, with 4 bases of the junction left unmatched. CDR1 SGHRS and CDR2 YFSETQ come from the germline V gene.

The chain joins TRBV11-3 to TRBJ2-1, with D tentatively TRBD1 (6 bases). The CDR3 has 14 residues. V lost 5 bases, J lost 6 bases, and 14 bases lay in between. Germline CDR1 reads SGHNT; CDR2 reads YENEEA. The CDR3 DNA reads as TGTGCCAGCAGCCCCTTCAGGGGAGCCAATGAGCAGTTCTTC. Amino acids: CASSPFRGANEQFF. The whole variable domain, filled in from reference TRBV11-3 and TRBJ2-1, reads EAGVVQSPRYKIIEKKQPVAFWCNPISGHNTLYWYLQNLGQGPELLIRYENEEAVDDSQLPKDRFSAERLKGVDSTLKIQPAELGDSAVYLCASSPFRGANEQFFGPGTRLTVL.

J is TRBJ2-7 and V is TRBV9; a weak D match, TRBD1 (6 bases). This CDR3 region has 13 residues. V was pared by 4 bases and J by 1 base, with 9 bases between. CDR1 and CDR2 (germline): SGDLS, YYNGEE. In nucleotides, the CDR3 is TGTGCCAGCAGCCGGGACATTTCCTACGAGCAGTACTTC. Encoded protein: CASSRDISYEQYF.

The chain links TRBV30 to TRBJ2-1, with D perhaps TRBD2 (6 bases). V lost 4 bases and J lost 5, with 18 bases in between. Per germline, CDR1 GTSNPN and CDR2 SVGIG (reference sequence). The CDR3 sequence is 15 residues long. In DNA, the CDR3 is TGTGCCTGGATCCCCATAGGAGCGGGTCACAATGAGCAGTTCTTC. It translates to CAWIPIGAGHNEQFF. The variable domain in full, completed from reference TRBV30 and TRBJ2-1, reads SQTIHQWPATLVQPVGSPLSLECTVEGTSNPNLYWYRQAAGRGLQLLFYSVGIGQISSEVPQNLSASRPQDRQFILSSKKLLLSDSGFYLCAWIPIGAGHNEQFFGPGTRLTVL.